This record covers a single T cell receptor beta chain. The target antigen is unknown. The ends were cut back, 0 bases at V and 1 base at J, with 10 bases in the middle. CDR1 is SGDLS, CDR2 YYNGEE, per germline. The CDR3 length is 15 residues. The data derive from a study of T cell repertoires in cytomegalovirus infection. Study at large: Carrying CMV and the relevant HLA type showed in public TCR beta signatures. Findings of the study overall: There were HLA-C-restricted CMV-specific TCR beta clonotypes dominating the ex vivo response. Individuals carrying CMV plus the relevant HLA were identified by cumulative frequency of public TCR beta families.

A single record per CDR3 protein comes from TCRdb applying MiXCR to the reads. Of about 900,000 distinct CDR3 sequences listed, 30% to 40% are singletons. The chain uses TRBV9 and TRBJ1-1, with D possibly TRBD1 on 5 matching bases. Sample: cultured CD8+ T cells from PBMCs, taken from culture after CMV antigen stimulation. The source of this sequence is a human donor in good health (CMV status not recorded). Some clones in this sample may be carry-over from other donors' samples. CDR3 nucleotides: TGTGCCAGCAGCGTAGCCGAGGGGAGGAACACTGAAGCTTTCTTT. Its protein is CASSVAEGRNTEAFF.